These 7 T cell receptor beta chains originate from one sample sequenced in a study of T cell repertoires in cytomegalovirus infection. Antigens for these TCRs are unknown. TCRdb re-analysed the reads in MiXCR, keeping a single row per CDR3 protein. This table has some 320,000 distinct CDR3 sequences, just under 30% appearing once. Sequences were derived from cultured PBMCs, sampled from culture after CMV antigen stimulation. The receptor set was obtained from a human donor in good health (CMV status not recorded). Some clones in this sample may be carry-over from other donors' samples.

The gene calls are TRBV2 and TRBJ1-1, with 9 bases lining up with TRBD1. V was clipped by 5 bases and J by 4 bases; unmatched bases: 8. The CDR3 totals 15 residues. Germline V gene sequence: CDR1 SNHLY, CDR2 FYNNEI. The CDR3, as DNA: TGTGCCAGCAGTAGAACGGACAGGGGAGGCACTGAAGCTTTCTTT. Translation: CASSRTDRGGTEAFF.

V and J are TRBV30 and TRBJ2-3; no reliable D call. The CDR3 runs 12 residues. Trimming pared 0 bases from V and 5 bases from J, leaving 6 bases between. The V gene's germline CDR1 is GTSNPN and CDR2 SVGIG (reference sequence). CDR3 DNA sequence: TGTGCCTGGAGTGTAGCTAGAGATACGCAGTATTTT. It encodes CAWSVARDTQYF.

This clonotype was found a few times. This chain uses TRBV12-3 or TRBV12-4 with TRBJ1-2, with TRBD1 matching over 8 bases. The CDR3 extends over 11 amino acids. With 5 bases clipped from V and 13 bases from J, the junction kept 6 bases outside the gene matches. CDR3 region: CASSPQGVITF. DNA for the CDR3: TGTGCCAGCAGTCCACAGGGGGTAATCACCTTC.

In its sample, this clonotype was seen a few times. The V gene is TRBV27, the J gene TRBJ2-1; TRBD2 is a possible D gene (5 bases). The V gene lost 6 bases and the J gene lost 6 bases, with 15 bases spanning the gap. The CDR3 is 14 residues long. The germline CDR1 and CDR2 sequences are MNHEY and SMNVEV (reference sequence). CDR3 in DNA: TGTGCCAGCAGCTACGGATGGGAGATCAATGAGCAGTTCTTC. Its translation: CASSYGWEINEQFF.

The chain couples TRBV19 to TRBJ2-7, with TRBD1 matching over 7 bases. The CDR3 extends over 14 amino acids. V shed 5 bases, J shed 5 bases, and the junction held 9 bases outside the gene matches. Germline V gene lookup returns CDR1 LNHDA and CDR2 SQIVND (reference sequence). The CDR3 is CASSLTNRGHEQYF. The CDR3 DNA reads TGTGCCAGTAGTCTTACGAACAGGGGCCACGAGCAGTACTTC.

V usage is TRBV7-9 and J usage is TRBJ1-2, with unresolved D. V was clipped by 3 bases and J by 4 bases, with 15 bases between them. Germline V lookup: CDR1 SEHNR, CDR2 FQNEAQ (reference sequence). The CDR3 sequence is 15 residues long. The CDR3 DNA is TGTGCCAGCAGCTTTCCGGCTCACCGTGGCTATGGCTACACCTTC. Translation: CASSFPAHRGYGYTF.

The chain is built from TRBV7-6 and TRBJ1-1; D is unresolved. CDR3 length equals 14 residues. With 8 bases removed from V and 5 bases from J, the gap between germline ends came to 18 bases. Germline assignment: CDR1 SGHVS and CDR2 FNYEAQ. CDR3 in amino acids: CASGSRGPWTEAFF. CDR3 bases: TGTGCCAGCGGGTCCCGAGGGCCCTGGACTGAAGCTTTCTTT.